These 3 T cell receptor beta chains were all obtained from the same sample, sequenced in a study of blood T cell repertoires in COVID-19. Profiling relied on immunoSEQ multiplex PCR, and the TCRdb table lists in-frame clones only, not all of them. Of about 220,000 clones in the sample, around 87% were seen once. Sequencing was performed on PBMCs or T cells enriched from blood (not recorded which). These receptors were collected from a young man who had been exposed to COVID-19.

The chain joins TRBV5-1 to TRBJ2-1; D not resolved. The V gene's germline CDR1 is SGHRS and CDR2 YFSETQ. Trimming removed 5 bases from V and 2 bases from J, with 5 bases in between. The CDR3 consists of 12 residues. CDR3 nucleotides: TGCGCCAGCAGGCAGACCTACAATGAGCAGTTCTTC. Residues: CASRQTYNEQFF.

This chain connects TRBV5-4 to TRBJ2-6, with 7 bases fitting TRBD1. This CDR3 contains 17 residues. In germline, CDR1 is SGHNT, CDR2 YYREEE (reference sequence). The J segment lost 0 bases and the V segment lost 3 bases, leaving 6 bases of the junction unmatched. CDR3 nucleotides: TGTGCCAGCAGCTCCACCCGGGACAGCTCTGGGGCCAACGTCCTGACTTTC. Amino acid sequence: CASSSTRDSSGANVLTF.

The V gene is TRBV9, the J gene TRBJ1-6; D perhaps matches TRBD1 (6 bases). V was trimmed by 3 bases and J by 4 bases, leaving 11 bases between them. The germline gives CDR1 SGDLS, CDR2 YYNGEE. This CDR3 region has 15 residues. The CDR3 coding sequence is TGTGCCAGCAGCGCGGGGACATCTTATAATTCACCCCTCCACTTT. It encodes CASSAGTSYNSPLHF.